Listed below are T cell receptor beta chains from one sample, sequenced in a study of cytomegalovirus exposure and HLA in healthy donors. The table came from immunoSEQ multiplex PCR; TCRdb's copy has only in-frame clones and leaves some out. The sample has about 140,000 clones, 79% seen once. Source material: PBMCs. Receptors were obtained from a man aged 40-55 years in good health and CMV-seropositive. The CDR3 runs from the conserved cysteine through the conserved F or W. A D gene is named only where the DNA matches it firmly. Rows give clone size only sometimes, using once, few, many, or a class for an expanded clone.

J gene: TRBJ1-1
V gene: TRBV20-1
D gene: NA
clone size: NA
CDR3 protein: CSARGGTFAFF
CDR3 DNA: TGCAGTGCTAGAGGTGGGACATTTGCTTTCTTT

J gene: TRBJ2-7
V gene: TRBV6-5
D gene: TRBD2
clone size: NA
CDR3 protein: CASSYSAGETSYEQYF
CDR3 DNA: TGTGCCAGCAGTTACTCAGCGGGAGAAACCTCCTACGAGCAGTACTTC

J gene: TRBJ1-1
V gene: TRBV11-2
D gene: NA
clone size: NA
CDR3 protein: CASSPSAQASGTEAFF
CDR3 DNA: TGTGCCAGCAGCCCCTCCGCTCAGGCGAGCGGCACTGAAGCTTTCTTT

J gene: TRBJ2-7
V gene: TRBV11-2
D gene: TRBD1
clone size: once
CDR3 protein: CASSLVIGTGGKEQYF
CDR3 DNA: TGTGCCAGCAGCTTAGTAATCGGGACAGGGGGAAAAGAGCAGTACTTC

J gene: TRBJ1-6
V gene: TRBV19
D gene: NA
clone size: NA
CDR3 protein: CASSMGAPSSPLHF
CDR3 DNA: TGTGCCAGTAGTATGGGGGCTCCCTCTTCACCCCTCCACTTT

J gene: TRBJ2-5
V gene: TRBV7-2
D gene: NA
clone size: NA
CDR3 protein: CASSLAVETGTQYF
CDR3 DNA: TGTGCCAGCAGCTTAGCGGTGGAGACAGGGACCCAGTACTTC

J gene: TRBJ2-7
V gene: TRBV27
D gene: TRBD1
clone size: NA
CDR3 protein: CASSLYQGDSYEQYF
CDR3 DNA: TGTGCCAGCAGTTTATACCAGGGGGACTCCTACGAGCAGTACTTC

J gene: TRBJ1-2
V gene: TRBV7-3
D gene: NA
clone size: NA
CDR3 protein: CASSLTVQGDGYTF
CDR3 DNA: TGTGCCAGCAGCTTAACGGTTCAGGGCGACGGCTACACCTTC

J gene: TRBJ2-1
V gene: TRBV11-2
D gene: NA
clone size: NA
CDR3 protein: CASGGTSYNEQFF
CDR3 DNA: TGTGCCAGCGGCGGGACTTCCTACAATGAGCAGTTCTTC

J gene: TRBJ1-1
V gene: TRBV7-9
D gene: NA
clone size: NA
CDR3 protein: CASSFGGVRDTEAFF
CDR3 DNA: TGTGCCAGCAGCTTCGGAGGGGTTCGGGACACTGAAGCTTTCTTT

J gene: TRBJ2-2
V gene: TRBV27
D gene: TRBD1
clone size: NA
CDR3 protein: CASSFTGAPGELFF
CDR3 DNA: TGTGCCAGCAGTTTCACAGGGGCCCCCGGGGAGCTGTTTTTT

J gene: TRBJ1-2
V gene: TRBV5-4
D gene: NA
clone size: few
CDR3 protein: CATRKTANYGYTF
CDR3 DNA: TGTGCCACGCGAAAAACCGCTAACTATGGCTACACCTTC

J gene: TRBJ2-1
V gene: TRBV5-4
D gene: NA
clone size: NA
CDR3 protein: CASSLRDSSNEQFF
CDR3 DNA: TGTGCCAGCAGCCTCCGGGACTCTAGCAATGAGCAGTTCTTC

J gene: TRBJ1-5
V gene: TRBV5-6
D gene: TRBD1
clone size: few
CDR3 protein: CASSSDRVQPQHF
CDR3 DNA: TGTGCCAGCAGTTCGGACAGGGTTCAGCCCCAGCATTTT

J gene: TRBJ1-3
V gene: TRBV18
D gene: TRBD1
clone size: few
CDR3 protein: CASSQGQGSGNTIYF
CDR3 DNA: TGTGCCAGCTCTCAGGGACAGGGCTCTGGAAACACCATATATTTT

J gene: TRBJ1-4
V gene: TRBV28
D gene: TRBD1
clone size: NA
CDR3 protein: CASSSGGQKLFF
CDR3 DNA: TGTGCCAGCAGCTCAGGGGGACAAAAACTGTTTTTT

J gene: TRBJ2-3
V gene: TRBV6-8
D gene: TRBD2
clone size: NA
CDR3 protein: CASSPAGLAGGSSSTDTQYF
CDR3 DNA: TGTGCCAGCAGCCCCGCGGGACTAGCGGGCGGCTCCTCTAGCACAGATACGCAGTATTTT

J gene: TRBJ2-7
V gene: TRBV27
D gene: TRBD2
clone size: NA
CDR3 protein: CASSPLADSYEQYF
CDR3 DNA: TGTGCCAGCAGTCCACTAGCGGACTCCTACGAGCAGTACTTC

J gene: TRBJ2-1
V gene: TRBV2
D gene: TRBD2
clone size: once
CDR3 protein: CASSGILAGEVYNEQFF
CDR3 DNA: TGTGCCAGCAGTGGGATTCTAGCGGGAGAGGTCTACAATGAGCAGTTCTTC

J gene: TRBJ2-4
V gene: TRBV28
D gene: NA
clone size: NA
CDR3 protein: CASSLSGLAKNIQYF
CDR3 DNA: TGTGCCAGCAGTTTATCAGGGCTCGCCAAAAACATTCAGTACTTC

J gene: TRBJ2-1
V gene: TRBV4-2
D gene: TRBD1
clone size: NA
CDR3 protein: CASSQGGQVIEQFF
CDR3 DNA: TGTGCCAGCAGCCAAGGAGGACAGGTCATAGAGCAGTTCTTC

J gene: TRBJ2-7
V gene: TRBV2
D gene: TRBD2
clone size: NA
CDR3 protein: CASSGLAGVGEQYF
CDR3 DNA: TGTGCCAGCAGTGGACTAGCGGGAGTGGGGGAGCAGTACTTC

J gene: TRBJ2-1
V gene: TRBV28
D gene: TRBD1
clone size: NA
CDR3 protein: CASRAGGRDEQFF
CDR3 DNA: TGTGCCAGCAGGGCAGGGGGCAGGGATGAGCAGTTCTTC

J gene: TRBJ2-7
V gene: TRBV2
D gene: TRBD2
clone size: NA
CDR3 protein: CASRSQLAGGYEQYF
CDR3 DNA: TGTGCCAGCAGATCGCAACTAGCGGGGGGGTACGAGCAGTACTTC

J gene: TRBJ2-1
V gene: TRBV11-2
D gene: TRBD2
clone size: NA
CDR3 protein: CASSSDGLVEDEQFF
CDR3 DNA: TGTGCCAGCAGCTCCGACGGACTAGTTGAAGATGAGCAGTTCTTC

J gene: TRBJ2-3
V gene: TRBV9
D gene: NA
clone size: NA
CDR3 protein: CASSVGGGSTDTQYF
CDR3 DNA: TGTGCCAGCAGCGTGGGGGGAGGTAGCACAGATACGCAGTATTTT

J gene: TRBJ1-5
V gene: TRBV10-2
D gene: TRBD1
clone size: few
CDR3 protein: CASRGDRGNQPQHF
CDR3 DNA: TGCGCCAGCAGGGGGGACAGGGGCAATCAGCCCCAGCATTTT

J gene: TRBJ1-1
V gene: TRBV4-1
D gene: NA
clone size: NA
CDR3 protein: CASSQMLGGINTEAFF
CDR3 DNA: TGCGCCAGCAGCCAGATGCTAGGGGGAATAAACACTGAAGCTTTCTTT